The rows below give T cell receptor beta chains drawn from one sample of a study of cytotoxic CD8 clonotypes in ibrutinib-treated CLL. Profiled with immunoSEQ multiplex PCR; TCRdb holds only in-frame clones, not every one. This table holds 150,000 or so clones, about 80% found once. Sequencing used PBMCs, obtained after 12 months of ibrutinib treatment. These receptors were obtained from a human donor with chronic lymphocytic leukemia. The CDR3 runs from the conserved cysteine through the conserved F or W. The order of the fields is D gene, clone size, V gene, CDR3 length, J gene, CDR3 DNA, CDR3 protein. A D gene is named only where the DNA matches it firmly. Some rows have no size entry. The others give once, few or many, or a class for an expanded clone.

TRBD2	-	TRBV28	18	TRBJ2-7	TGTGCCAGCAGTTTATCCGGTAGCGGGAGGTTCGGGTCCTACGAGCAGTACTTC	CASSLSGSGRFGSYEQYF
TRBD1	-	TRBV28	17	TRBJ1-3	TGTGCCAGCAGTACTACCGGACAGGGTAGAACTGGAAACACCATATATTTT	CASSTTGQGRTGNTIYF
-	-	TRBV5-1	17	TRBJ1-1	TGCGCCAGCAGCTTGGAAGGGGGAATTTACAGGCCAACTGAAGCTTTCTTT	CASSLEGGIYRPTEAFF
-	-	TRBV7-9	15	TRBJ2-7	TGTGCCAGCAGCCTCGACAGACCTCTCCTAGGCGAGCAGTACTTC	CASSLDRPLLGEQYF
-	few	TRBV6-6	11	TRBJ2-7	TGTGCTTCTTCGACGTCCTACGAGCAGTACTTC	CASSTSYEQYF
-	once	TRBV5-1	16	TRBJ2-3	TGCGCCAGCAGCCCTGTTGGAGGGACAGCGGAAGATACGCAGTATTTT	CASSPVGGTAEDTQYF
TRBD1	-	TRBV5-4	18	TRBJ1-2	TGTGCCAGCAGACTGACTGGACAGGCCAAGGTGGATAACTATGGCTACACCTTC	CASRLTGQAKVDNYGYTF
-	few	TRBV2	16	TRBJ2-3	TGTGCCAGCAGTGAAATTCGACTAACGGGCCCAGATACGCAGTATTTT	CASSEIRLTGPDTQYF
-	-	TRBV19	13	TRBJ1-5	TGTGCCAGTAGTATAGATCGAGTTCAGCCCCAGCATTTT	CASSIDRVQPQHF
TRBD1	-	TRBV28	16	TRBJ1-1	TGTGCCAGCAGCCGTCCCGGGACAGGGAGGGCCACTGAAGCTTTCTTT	CASSRPGTGRATEAFF
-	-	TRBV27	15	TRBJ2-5	TGTGCCAGCAGTTATAGGGATAAGTACCAAGAGACCCAGTACTTC	CASSYRDKYQETQYF
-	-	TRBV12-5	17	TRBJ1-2	TGTGCTAGTGGTTTGGTAATAGGCCGAACCGACGAGGAAGGCTACACCTTC	CASGLVIGRTDEEGYTF
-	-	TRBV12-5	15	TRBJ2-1	TGTGCTAGTGGTCGTTCCGGAGGTTCGGGCAATGAGCAGTTCTTC	CASGRSGGSGNEQFF
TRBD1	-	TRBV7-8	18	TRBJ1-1	TGTGCCAGCAGCTCCCGACAGGGTTATGCAAATCAGAACACTGAAGCTTTCTTT	CASSSRQGYANQNTEAFF
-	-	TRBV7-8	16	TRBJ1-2	TGTGCCAGCAGCCTGTTCCGCTCAGGTGGGATCTATGGCTACACCTTC	CASSLFRSGGIYGYTF
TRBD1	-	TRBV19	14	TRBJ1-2	TGTGCCAGTAGTATGAGAAGGGGGCCTGATGGCTACACCTTC	CASSMRRGPDGYTF
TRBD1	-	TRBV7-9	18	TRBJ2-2	TGTGCCAGCAGCTCCAGACGGGACAGGGGGCTTGAGGCCGGGGAGCTGTTTTTT	CASSSRRDRGLEAGELFF
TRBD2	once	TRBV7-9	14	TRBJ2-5	TGTGCCAGCACCGCGGGACTAGTTAAAGAGACCCAGTACTTC	CASTAGLVKETQYF
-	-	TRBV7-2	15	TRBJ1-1	TGTGCCAGCAGCCAAGATCTGGCGGAGAACACTGAAGCTTTCTTT	CASSQDLAENTEAFF
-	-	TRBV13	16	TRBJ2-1	TGTGCCAGCAGCTTAAGGGCGGGGCTTTCCTACAATGAGCAGTTCTTC	CASSLRAGLSYNEQFF
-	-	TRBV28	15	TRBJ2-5	TGTGCCAGCAGCCAGGTGGGTCTGCTTCAAGAGACCCAGTACTTC	CASSQVGLLQETQYF
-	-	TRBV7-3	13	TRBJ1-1	TGTGCCAGCAGCTTAAGCAGGGACACTGAAGCTTTCTTT	CASSLSRDTEAFF
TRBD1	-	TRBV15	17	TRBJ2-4	TGTGCCACCAGCAGACCCCCAGGGGGCGAAGCCAAAAACATTCAGTACTTC	CATSRPPGGEAKNIQYF
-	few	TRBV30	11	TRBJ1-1	TGTGCCTGGAGCCAGGTCGCTGAAGCTTTCTTT	CAWSQVAEAFF
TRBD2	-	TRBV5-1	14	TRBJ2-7	TGCGCCAGCAGCTTGGATGGTAGCGGGCGCAAGCAGTACTTC	CASSLDGSGRKQYF
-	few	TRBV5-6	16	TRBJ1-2	TGTGCCAGCAGCTTCCGGGAGCGCCGAGGGGGATATGGCTACACCTTC	CASSFRERRGGYGYTF
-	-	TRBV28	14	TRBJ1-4	TGTGCCAGCAGTTACACCGCGTCGCATCCGGTCCTGTTTTTT	CASSYTASHPVLFF
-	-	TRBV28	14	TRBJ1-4	TGTGCCAGCAGTGGAAGACCAACTAATGAAAAACTGTTTTTT	CASSGRPTNEKLFF
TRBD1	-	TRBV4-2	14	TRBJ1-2	TGTGCCAGCAGGGGGGACAGGGTTTACGCCTCCTACACCTTC	CASRGDRVYASYTF
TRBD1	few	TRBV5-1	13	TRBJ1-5	TGCGCCAGCAGCACAGGGGAGAATCAGCCCCAGCATTTT	CASSTGENQPQHF
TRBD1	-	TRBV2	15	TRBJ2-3	TGTGCCAGCAGAGTCGGACAGGGGAGCACAGATACGCAGTATTTT	CASRVGQGSTDTQYF
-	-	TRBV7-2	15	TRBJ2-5	TGTGCCAGCAGCCCCCCCGGGGCGCGGGGTGAGACCCAGTACTTC	CASSPPGARGETQYF
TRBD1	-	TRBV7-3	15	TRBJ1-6	TGTGCCAGCAGCGTGACAGGGGTTCGGGTTTCACCCCTCCACTTT	CASSVTGVRVSPLHF
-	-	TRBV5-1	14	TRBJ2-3	TGCGCCAGCAGCTCAGGACAGATCACAGATACGCAGTATTTT	CASSSGQITDTQYF